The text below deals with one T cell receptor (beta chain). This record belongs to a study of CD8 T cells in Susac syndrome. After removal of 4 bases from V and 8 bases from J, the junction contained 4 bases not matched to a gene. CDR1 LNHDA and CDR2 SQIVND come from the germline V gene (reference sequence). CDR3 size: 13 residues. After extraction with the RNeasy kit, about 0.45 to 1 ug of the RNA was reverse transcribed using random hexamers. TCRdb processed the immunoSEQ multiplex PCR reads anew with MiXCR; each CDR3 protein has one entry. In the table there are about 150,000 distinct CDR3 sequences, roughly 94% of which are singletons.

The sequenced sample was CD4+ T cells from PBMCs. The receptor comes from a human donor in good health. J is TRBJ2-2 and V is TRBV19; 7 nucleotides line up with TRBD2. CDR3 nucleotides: TGTGCCAGTAGTAGGGACTACCCTGGGGAGCTGTTTTTT. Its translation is CASSRDYPGELFF.